Given below is one TCR beta chain in context. Its specificity is not known. These data originate in a study of graft-versus-host responses after intestinal transplantation. About the study: Multivisceral, liver-intestinal, or isolated intestinal transplants were performed in recipients. All recipients were given anti-thymocyte globulin induction, and tacrolimus and steroids were then administered for around three years.

Sequenced by immunoSEQ multiplex PCR; TCRdb stores in-frame clones only, minus some. The data hold 95,000 to 100,000 clones, with about 84% observed a single time. Trimming took 11 bases from V and 2 from J; bases not matched to a gene: 6. CDR1 and CDR2 (germline): SNHLY, FYNNEI. The CDR3 loop spans 12 amino acids. The study, taken as a whole, reports: Present in recipient marrow, GvH clones included some that appeared first in ileum or blood. Some patients had graft-donor T cell macrochimerism. In their allografts, the ratios of graft-versus-host to host-versus-graft T cell clones were high.

The chain has TRBV2 and TRBJ2-7; TRBD2 agrees at 7 bases. This clonotype was obtained from a human patient who received an intestinal transplant, so some T cells may come from the graft donor. Source: PBMCs, taken 255 days after intestinal transplant. CDR3 in amino acids: CAREDTAYEQYF. In DNA form, the CDR3 reads TGTGCCCGGGAGGACACCGCCTACGAGCAGTACTTC.